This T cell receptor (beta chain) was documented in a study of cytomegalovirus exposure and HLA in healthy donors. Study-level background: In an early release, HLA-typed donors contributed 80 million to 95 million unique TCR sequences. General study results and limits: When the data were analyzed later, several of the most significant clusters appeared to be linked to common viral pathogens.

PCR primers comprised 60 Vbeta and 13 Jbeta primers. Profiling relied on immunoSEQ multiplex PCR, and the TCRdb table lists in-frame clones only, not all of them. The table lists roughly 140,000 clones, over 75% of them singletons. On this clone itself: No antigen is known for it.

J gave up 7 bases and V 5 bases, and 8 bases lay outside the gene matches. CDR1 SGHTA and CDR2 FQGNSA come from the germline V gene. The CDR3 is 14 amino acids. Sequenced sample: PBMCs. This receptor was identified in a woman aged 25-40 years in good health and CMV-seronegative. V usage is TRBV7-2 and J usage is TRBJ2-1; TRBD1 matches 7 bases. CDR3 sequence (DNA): TGTGCCAGCAGCGCCATGACAGGGTCTAATGAGCAGTTCTTC. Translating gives CASSAMTGSNEQFF. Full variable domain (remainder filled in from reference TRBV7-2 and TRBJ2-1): GAGVSQSPSNKVTEKGKDVELRCDPISGHTALYWYRQSLGQGLEFLIYFQGNSAPDKSGLPSDRFSAERTGGSVSTLTIQRTQQEDSAVYLCASSAMTGSNEQFFGPGTRLTVL.